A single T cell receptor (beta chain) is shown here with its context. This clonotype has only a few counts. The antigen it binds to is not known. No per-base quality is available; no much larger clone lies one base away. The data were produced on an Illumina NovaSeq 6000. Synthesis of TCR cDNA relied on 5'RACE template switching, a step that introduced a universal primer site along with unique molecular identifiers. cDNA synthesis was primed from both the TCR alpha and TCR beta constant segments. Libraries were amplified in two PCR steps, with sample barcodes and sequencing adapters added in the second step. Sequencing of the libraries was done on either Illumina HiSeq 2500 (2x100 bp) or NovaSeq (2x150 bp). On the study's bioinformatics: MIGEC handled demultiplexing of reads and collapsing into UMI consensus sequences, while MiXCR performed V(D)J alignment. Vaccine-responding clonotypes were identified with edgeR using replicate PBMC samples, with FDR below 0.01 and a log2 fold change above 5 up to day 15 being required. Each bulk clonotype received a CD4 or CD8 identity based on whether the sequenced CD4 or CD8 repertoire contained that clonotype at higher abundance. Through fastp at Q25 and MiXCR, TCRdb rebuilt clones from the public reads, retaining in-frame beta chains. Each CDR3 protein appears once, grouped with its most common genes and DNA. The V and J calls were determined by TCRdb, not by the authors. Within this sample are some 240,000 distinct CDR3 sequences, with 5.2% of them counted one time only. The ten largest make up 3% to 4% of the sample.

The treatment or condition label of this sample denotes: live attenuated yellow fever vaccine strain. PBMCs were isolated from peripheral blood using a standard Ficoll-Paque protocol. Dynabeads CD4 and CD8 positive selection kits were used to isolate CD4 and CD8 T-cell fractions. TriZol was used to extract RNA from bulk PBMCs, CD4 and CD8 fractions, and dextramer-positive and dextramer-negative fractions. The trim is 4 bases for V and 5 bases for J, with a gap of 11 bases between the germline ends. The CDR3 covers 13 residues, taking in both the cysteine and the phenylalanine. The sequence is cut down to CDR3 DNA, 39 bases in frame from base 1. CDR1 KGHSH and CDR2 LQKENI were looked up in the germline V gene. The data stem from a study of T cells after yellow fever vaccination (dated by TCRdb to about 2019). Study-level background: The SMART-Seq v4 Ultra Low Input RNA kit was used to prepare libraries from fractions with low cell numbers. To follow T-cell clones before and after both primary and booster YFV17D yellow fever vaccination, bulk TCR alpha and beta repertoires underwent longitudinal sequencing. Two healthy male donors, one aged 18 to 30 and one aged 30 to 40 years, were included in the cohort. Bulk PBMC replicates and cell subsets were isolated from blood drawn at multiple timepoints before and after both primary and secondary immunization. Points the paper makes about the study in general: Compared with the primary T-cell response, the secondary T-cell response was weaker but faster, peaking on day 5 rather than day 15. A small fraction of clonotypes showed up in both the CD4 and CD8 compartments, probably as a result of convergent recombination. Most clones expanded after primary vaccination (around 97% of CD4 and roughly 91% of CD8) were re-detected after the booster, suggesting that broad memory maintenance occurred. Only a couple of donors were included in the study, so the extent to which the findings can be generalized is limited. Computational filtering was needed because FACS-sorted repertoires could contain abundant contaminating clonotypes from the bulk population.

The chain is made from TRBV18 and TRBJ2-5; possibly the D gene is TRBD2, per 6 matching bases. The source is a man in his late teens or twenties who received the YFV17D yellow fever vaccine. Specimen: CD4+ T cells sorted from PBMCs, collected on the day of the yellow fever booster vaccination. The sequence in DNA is TGTGCCAGCTCACAGGGGACTGACGAGACCCAGTACTTC. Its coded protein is CASSQGTDETQYF.